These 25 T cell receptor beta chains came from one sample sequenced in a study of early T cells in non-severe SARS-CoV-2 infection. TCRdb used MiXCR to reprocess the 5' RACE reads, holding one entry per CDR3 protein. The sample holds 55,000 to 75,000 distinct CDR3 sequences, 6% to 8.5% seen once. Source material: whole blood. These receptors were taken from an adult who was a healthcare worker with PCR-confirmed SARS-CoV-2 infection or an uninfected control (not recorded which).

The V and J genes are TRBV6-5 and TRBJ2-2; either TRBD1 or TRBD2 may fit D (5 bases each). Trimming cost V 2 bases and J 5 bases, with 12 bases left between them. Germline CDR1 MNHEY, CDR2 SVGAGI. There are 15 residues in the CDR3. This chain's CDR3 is CASSYGTVGTGELFF. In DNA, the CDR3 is TGTGCCAGCAGTTACGGGACGGTAGGGACCGGGGAGCTGTTTTTT.

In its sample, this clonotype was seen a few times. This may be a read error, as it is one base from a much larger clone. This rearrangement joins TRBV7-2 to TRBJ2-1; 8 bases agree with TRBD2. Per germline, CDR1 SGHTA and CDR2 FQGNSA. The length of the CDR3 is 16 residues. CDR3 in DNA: TGTGTCAGCACCCGGGGGGGGAGTTTCTCCTACAATGAGCAGTTCTTC. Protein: CVSTRGGSFSYNEQFF.

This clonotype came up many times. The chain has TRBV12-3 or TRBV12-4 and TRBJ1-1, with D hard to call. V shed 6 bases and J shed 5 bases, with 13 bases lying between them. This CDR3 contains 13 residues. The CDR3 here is CASSPRAYTEAFF. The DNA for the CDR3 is TGTGCCAGCAGCCCCCGGGCCTATACTGAAGCTTTCTTT.

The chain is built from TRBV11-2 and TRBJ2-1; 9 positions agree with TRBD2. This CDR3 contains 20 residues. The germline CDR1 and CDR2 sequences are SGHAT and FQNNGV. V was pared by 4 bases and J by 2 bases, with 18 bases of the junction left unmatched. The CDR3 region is CASSSRGGSSGTLAYNEQFF. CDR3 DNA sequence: TGTGCCAGCAGCTCCAGGGGGGGTTCTAGCGGGACACTAGCCTACAATGAGCAGTTCTTC.

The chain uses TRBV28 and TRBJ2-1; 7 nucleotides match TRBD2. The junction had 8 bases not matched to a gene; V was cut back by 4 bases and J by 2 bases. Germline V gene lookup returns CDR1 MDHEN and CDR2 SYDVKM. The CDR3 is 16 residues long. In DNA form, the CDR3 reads TGTGCCAGCAGTTCTCCGCTGGCGGGAGCCTACAATGAGCAGTTCTTC. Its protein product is CASSSPLAGAYNEQFF.

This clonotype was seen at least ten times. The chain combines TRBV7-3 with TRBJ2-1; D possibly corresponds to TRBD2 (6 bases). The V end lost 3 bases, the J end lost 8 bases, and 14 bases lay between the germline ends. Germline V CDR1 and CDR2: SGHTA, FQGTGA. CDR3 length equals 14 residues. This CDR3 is CASSFLGSMDEQFF. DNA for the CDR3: TGTGCCAGCAGCTTCCTCGGGAGTATGGATGAGCAGTTCTTC.

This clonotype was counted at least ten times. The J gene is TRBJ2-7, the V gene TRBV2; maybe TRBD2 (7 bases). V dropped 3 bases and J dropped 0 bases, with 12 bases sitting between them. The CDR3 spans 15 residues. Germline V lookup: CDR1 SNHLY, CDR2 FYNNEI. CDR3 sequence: CASSEGGANSYEQYF. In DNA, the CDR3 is TGTGCCAGCAGTGAGGGGGGGGCAAACTCCTACGAGCAGTACTTC. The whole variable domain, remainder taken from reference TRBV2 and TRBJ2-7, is EPEVTQTPSHQVTQMGQEVILRCVPISNHLYFYWYRQILGQKVEFLVSFYNNEISEKSEIFDDQFSVERPDGSNFTLKIRSTKLEDSAMYFCASSEGGANSYEQYFGPGTRLTVT.

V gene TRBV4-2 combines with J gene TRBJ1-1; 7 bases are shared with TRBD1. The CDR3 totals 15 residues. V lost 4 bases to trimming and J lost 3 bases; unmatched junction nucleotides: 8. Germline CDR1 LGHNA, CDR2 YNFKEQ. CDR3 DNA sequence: TGTGCCAGCAGCCCCTTACAGGGGCGAGACACTGAAGCTTTCTTT. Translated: CASSPLQGRDTEAFF.

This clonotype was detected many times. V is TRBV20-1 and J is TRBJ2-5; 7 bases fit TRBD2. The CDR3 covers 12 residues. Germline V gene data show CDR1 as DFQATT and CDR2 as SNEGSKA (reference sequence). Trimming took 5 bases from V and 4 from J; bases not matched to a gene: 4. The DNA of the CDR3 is TGCAGTGCTTTAGCGGGTGGAGAGACCCAGTACTTC. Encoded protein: CSALAGGETQYF.

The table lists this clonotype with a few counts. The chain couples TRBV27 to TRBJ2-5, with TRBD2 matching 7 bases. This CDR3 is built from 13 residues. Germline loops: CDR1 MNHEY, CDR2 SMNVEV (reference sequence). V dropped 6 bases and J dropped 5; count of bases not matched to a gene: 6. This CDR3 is CASSTSAWETQYF. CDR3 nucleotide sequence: TGTGCCAGCAGCACTAGCGCTTGGGAGACCCAGTACTTC.

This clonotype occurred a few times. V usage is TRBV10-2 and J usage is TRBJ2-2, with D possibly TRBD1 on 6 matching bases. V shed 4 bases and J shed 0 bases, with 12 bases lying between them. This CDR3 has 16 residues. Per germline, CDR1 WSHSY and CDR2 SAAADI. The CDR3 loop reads CASSGDTYANTGELFF. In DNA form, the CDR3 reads TGCGCCAGCAGTGGGGACACCTACGCGAACACCGGGGAGCTGTTTTTT.

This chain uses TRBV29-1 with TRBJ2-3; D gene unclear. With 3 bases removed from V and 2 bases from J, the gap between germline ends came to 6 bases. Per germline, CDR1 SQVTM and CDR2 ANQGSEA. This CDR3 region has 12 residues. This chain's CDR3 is CSVEAATDTQYF. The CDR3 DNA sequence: TGCAGCGTTGAGGCGGCCACAGATACGCAGTATTTT.

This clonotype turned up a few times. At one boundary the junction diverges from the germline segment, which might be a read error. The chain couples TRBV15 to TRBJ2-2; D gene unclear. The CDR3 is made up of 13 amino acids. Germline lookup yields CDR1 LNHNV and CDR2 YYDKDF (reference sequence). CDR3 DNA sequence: TGTGCCACCGGCAGATCGAACACCGGGGAGCTGTTTTTT. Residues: CATGRSNTGELFF.

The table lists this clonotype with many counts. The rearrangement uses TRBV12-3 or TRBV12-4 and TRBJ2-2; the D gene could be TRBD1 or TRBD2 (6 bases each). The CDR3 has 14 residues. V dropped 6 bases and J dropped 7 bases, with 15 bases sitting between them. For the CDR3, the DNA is TGTGCCAGCAGCCGGGGGCATGAGGTCGGGGAGCTGTTTTTT. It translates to CASSRGHEVGELFF.

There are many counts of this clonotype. CDR3 in amino acids: CATSDSRLPGGNQPQHF. Written as DNA, the CDR3 is TGTGCCACCAGTGACTCTCGACTCCCTGGGGGCAATCAGCCCCAGCATTTT. The chain links TRBV24-1 to TRBJ1-5; D is undetermined. Trimming shortened V by 4 bases and J by 2 bases, and 17 bases separated the two germline ends. CDR3 length equals 17 residues. Germline CDR1 reads KGHDR; CDR2 reads SFDVKD.

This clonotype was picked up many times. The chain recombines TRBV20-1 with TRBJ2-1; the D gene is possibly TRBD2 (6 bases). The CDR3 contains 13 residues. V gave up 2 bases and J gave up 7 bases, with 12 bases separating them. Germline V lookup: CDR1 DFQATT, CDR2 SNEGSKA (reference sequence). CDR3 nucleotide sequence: TGCAGTGCTAGATCCCTAGCGTTGAATGAGCAGTTCTTC. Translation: CSARSLALNEQFF.

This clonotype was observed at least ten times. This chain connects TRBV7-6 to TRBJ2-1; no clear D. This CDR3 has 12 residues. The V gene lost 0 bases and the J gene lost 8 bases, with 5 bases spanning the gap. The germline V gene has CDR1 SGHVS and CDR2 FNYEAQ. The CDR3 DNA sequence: TGTGCCAGCAGCTTAGCCGGCCATGAGCAGTTCTTC. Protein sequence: CASSLAGHEQFF.

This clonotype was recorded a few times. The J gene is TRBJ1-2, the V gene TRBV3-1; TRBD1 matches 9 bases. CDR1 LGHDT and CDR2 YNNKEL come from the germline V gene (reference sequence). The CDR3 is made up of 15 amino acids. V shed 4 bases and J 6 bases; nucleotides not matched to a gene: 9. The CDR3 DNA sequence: TGTGCCAGCAGCCCTACAGGGGGCTCGACTGATGGCTACACCTTC. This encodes CASSPTGGSTDGYTF.

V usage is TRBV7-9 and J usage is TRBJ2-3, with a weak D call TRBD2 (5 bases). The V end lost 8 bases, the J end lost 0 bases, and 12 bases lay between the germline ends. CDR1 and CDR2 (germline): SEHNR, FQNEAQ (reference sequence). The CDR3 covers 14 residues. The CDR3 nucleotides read TGTGCCAGCCGCCTTAGCGTTAGCACAGATACGCAGTATTTT. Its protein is CASRLSVSTDTQYF.

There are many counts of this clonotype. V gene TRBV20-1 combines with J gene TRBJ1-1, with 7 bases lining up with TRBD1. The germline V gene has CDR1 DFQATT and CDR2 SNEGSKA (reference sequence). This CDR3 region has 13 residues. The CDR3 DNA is TGCAGCGCGGTGGACCCCAGGGGGACTGAAGCTTTCTTT. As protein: CSAVDPRGTEAFF.

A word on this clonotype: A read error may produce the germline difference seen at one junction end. The CDR3 DNA reads as TGTGCCAGCAGCTTAGAAGGGACAGAGAACGCTGAAGCTTTCTTT. Translation gives CASSLEGTENAEAFF. The chain carries TRBV7-2 and TRBJ1-1, with TRBD1 identical over 7 bases. Germline V gene sequence: CDR1 SGHTA, CDR2 FQGNSA. The CDR3 contains 15 residues.

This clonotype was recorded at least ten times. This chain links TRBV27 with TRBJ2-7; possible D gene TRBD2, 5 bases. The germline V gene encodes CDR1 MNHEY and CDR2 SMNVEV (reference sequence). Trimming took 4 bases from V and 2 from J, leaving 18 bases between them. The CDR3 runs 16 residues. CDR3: CASSSSAGSLTYEQYF. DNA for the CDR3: TGTGCCAGCAGTTCAAGTGCGGGCTCCCTGACCTACGAGCAGTACTTC.

CDR3 amino acids: CASSQAWGLDTEAFF. As DNA, the CDR3 is TGTGCCAGCAGCCAAGCCTGGGGGCTAGACACTGAAGCTTTCTTT. V is TRBV3-1 and J is TRBJ1-1; tentative D call: TRBD1 (6 bases). This CDR3 has 15 residues. Germline V CDR1 and CDR2: LGHDT, YNNKEL (reference sequence). Trimming took off 1 base at V and 3 bases at J, with 12 bases between the two ends.

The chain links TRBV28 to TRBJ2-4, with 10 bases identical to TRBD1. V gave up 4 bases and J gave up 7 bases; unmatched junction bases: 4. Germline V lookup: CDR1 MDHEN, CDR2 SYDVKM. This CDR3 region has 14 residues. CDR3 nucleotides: TGTGCCAGCAGTTCGGGACAGGGGTTGAACATTCAGTACTTC. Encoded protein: CASSSGQGLNIQYF. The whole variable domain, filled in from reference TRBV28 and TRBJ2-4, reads DVKVTQSSRYLVKRTGEKVFLECVQDMDHENMFWYRQDPGLGLRLIYFSYDVKMKEKGDIPEGYSVSREKKERFSLILESASTNQTSMYLCASSSGQGLNIQYFGAGTRLSVL.

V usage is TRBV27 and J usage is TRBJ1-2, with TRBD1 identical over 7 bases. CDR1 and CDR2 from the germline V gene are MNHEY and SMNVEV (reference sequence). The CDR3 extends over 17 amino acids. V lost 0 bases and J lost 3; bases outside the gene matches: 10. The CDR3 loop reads CASSLSYVKGAYYGYTF. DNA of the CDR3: TGTGCCAGCAGTTTATCGTACGTGAAGGGGGCCTACTATGGCTACACCTTC.